This T cell receptor beta chain was recovered during a study of regulatory T cells in long-lasting Graves disease. Germline V gives CDR1 MNHEY, CDR2 SVGEGT. CDR3 length: 15 residues. Library construction for TCR beta used iRepertoire HTBI primers and Arm-PCR of CDR3 regions. TCRdb itself ran the multiplex PCR reads through MiXCR, one entry per CDR3 protein. The data hold 390,000 or so distinct CDR3 sequences, with 12% observed a single time. Described time point: newly diagnosed GD, antithyroid drugs for less than 3 months. Scientists built the TCR library using RNA that was extracted from PBMCs. A word on this clonotype: The junction departs from germline at one end; a sequencing error may be responsible.

These data were likewise used in another study, on T cells in Graves' hyperthyroidism and ophthalmopathy.

Sequencing used peripheral blood mononuclear cells (PBMCs), obtained at new diagnosis, from a patient treated with antithyroid drugs. The V gene is TRBV6-2 or TRBV6-3, the J gene TRBJ2-5; weak D call: TRBD2 (6 bases). This receptor was obtained from a woman between 18 and 30 years old with Graves disease. The CDR3 bases are TGTGCCAGCAGTTACTCGCGGGCGAAACGGGAGACCCAGTGCTTC. Its translation is CASSYSRAKRETQCF.